The 12 T cell receptor beta chains presented below share a single source sample, sequenced in a study of blood T cells in healthy people across ages. Combining a sample-barcoded 5' primer with a J-beta primer mix, a second PCR ran for roughly 6 to 12 cycles. TCRdb re-derived calls from the 5' RACE reads in MiXCR, one entry per CDR3 protein. The data contain 1.5 million to 2 million distinct CDR3 sequences, 28% of them seen just once; the ten biggest clones take up about 8%. Sequencing was done on a sample of blood. The receptors come from a woman younger than 45 in good health.

The table lists this clonotype with a few counts. The chain joins TRBV10-3 to TRBJ1-5, with 8 bases identical to TRBD1. The CDR3 is made up of 17 amino acids. V was pared by 0 bases and J by 3 bases, with 7 bases of the junction left unmatched. Germline V CDR1 and CDR2: ENHRY, SYGVKD. The chain's CDR3 is CAISESPLTGVNQPQHF. DNA for the CDR3: TGTGCCATCAGTGAGTCTCCGTTGACAGGGGTCAATCAGCCCCAGCATTTT.

This clonotype was found a few times. J is TRBJ2-3 and V is TRBV20-1; tentative D call: TRBD2 (5 bases). Germline lookup yields CDR1 DFQATT and CDR2 SNEGSKA (reference sequence). The CDR3 sequence is 14 residues long. V lost 3 bases, J lost 2 bases, and 12 bases lay in between. CDR3 sequence reads: CSASSRTSTDTQYF. CDR3 nucleotide sequence: TGCAGTGCTAGCTCACGGACTTCCACAGATACGCAGTATTTT.

The chain has TRBV25-1 and TRBJ1-5, with TRBD1 as a possible D gene (5 bases). V dropped 1 base and J dropped 2 bases, with 9 bases sitting between them. In germline, CDR1 is MGHDK, CDR2 SYGVNS. This CDR3 region has 15 residues. In DNA, the CDR3 is TGTGCCAGCAGTGAATCAGGGAGAGGCAATCAGCCCCAGCATTTT. The encoded protein is CASSESGRGNQPQHF. Combining the CDR3 with reference TRBV25-1 and TRBJ1-5 gives the whole variable domain EADIYQTPRYLVIGTGKKITLECSQTMGHDKMYWYQQDPGMELHLIHYSYGVNSTEKGDLSSESTVSRIRTEHFPLTLESARPSHTSQYLCASSESGRGNQPQHFGDGTRLSIL.

The chain is built from TRBV9 and TRBJ2-3; 9 nucleotides match TRBD2. The J segment lost 4 bases and the V segment lost 0 bases, leaving 6 bases of the junction unmatched. Per germline, CDR1 SGDLS and CDR2 YYNGEE. The CDR3 spans 16 residues. CDR3 sequence: CASSVGDVAGADTQYF. The CDR3 DNA sequence: TGTGCCAGCAGCGTAGGGGATGTAGCGGGAGCAGATACGCAGTATTTT.

This clonotype was recorded at least ten times. This chain connects TRBV4-1 to TRBJ2-7; no clear D. Germline V CDR1 and CDR2: MGHRA, YSYEKL. The length of the CDR3 is 15 residues. Trimming cost V 6 bases and J 5 bases, with 20 bases left between them. CDR3 loop: CASSQMTEAPNEQYF. The CDR3 DNA is TGCGCCAGCAGTCAGATGACCGAAGCCCCTAACGAGCAGTACTTC.

This chain links TRBV5-6 with TRBJ2-1, with 10 positions matching TRBD2. Germline-derived CDR1 and CDR2 are SGHDT and YYEEEE. There are 14 residues in the CDR3. The V segment lost 3 bases and the J segment 6 bases; nucleotides outside the gene matches: 3. The CDR3 reads CASSWGTSANEQFF. The CDR3 DNA sequence: TGTGCCAGCAGCTGGGGGACTAGCGCCAATGAGCAGTTCTTC. Looking up the rest from reference TRBV5-6 and TRBJ2-1 gives the full variable domain: DAGVTQSPTHLIKTRGQQVTLRCSPKSGHDTVSWYQQALGQGPQFIFQYYEEEERQRGNFPDRFSGHQFPNYSSELNVNALLLGDSALYLCASSWGTSANEQFFGPGTRLTVL.

This clonotype was recorded at least ten times. Mismatch with germline at one junction end may stem from a read error. The rearrangement uses TRBV5-1 and TRBJ2-7; 10 bases line up with TRBD1. There are 13 residues in the CDR3. Germline V gene lookup returns CDR1 SGHRS and CDR2 YFSETQ. The CDR3 protein is CASSYGQGGEQYF. CDR3 nucleotide sequence: TGTGCCAGCAGTTATGGACAGGGGGGCGAGCAGTACTTC. Using reference TRBV5-1 and TRBJ2-7 for the parts outside the CDR3, the full variable domain is KAGVTQTPRYLIKTRGQQVTLSCSPISGHRSVSWYQQTPGQGLQFLFEYFSETQRNKGNFPGRFSGRQFSNSRSEMNVSTLELGDSALYLCASSYGQGGEQYFGPGTRLTVT.

The chain employs TRBV7-2 and TRBJ2-3; unclear D gene. This CDR3 comprises 14 residues. Trimming pared 2 bases from V and 14 bases from J, leaving 20 bases between. Germline V gene lookup returns CDR1 SGHTA and CDR2 FQGNSA. The CDR3 sequence is CASSLSTKREPGYF. The CDR3 DNA follows: TGTGCCAGCAGCTTATCTACCAAGCGAGAGCCAGGGTATTTT.

The V call is TRBV11-2, the J call TRBJ2-2; 10 nucleotides agree with TRBD2. CDR1 and CDR2 (germline): SGHAT, FQNNGV. CDR3 length: 19 amino acids. The J segment lost 5 bases and the V segment lost 1 base, leaving 13 bases of the junction unmatched. The DNA for the CDR3 is TGTGCCAGCAGCTTAGGGCCAGCGGGGGGGCCTAAAGGTACCGGGGAGCTGTTTTTT. This sequence encodes CASSLGPAGGPKGTGELFF.

This clonotype showed up just a few times. This chain uses TRBV12-3 or TRBV12-4 with TRBJ2-1; no firm D call. The CDR3 is 15 amino acids. Trimming took off 3 bases at V and 4 bases at J, with 13 bases between the two ends. In nucleotides, the CDR3 is TGTGCCAGCAGTTTCCTCGACGCGGAGTACAATGAGCAGTTCTTC. This translates into CASSFLDAEYNEQFF.

V is TRBV7-2 and J is TRBJ2-3; the match to TRBD2 covers 8 bases. V gave up 4 bases and J gave up 3 bases; unmatched junction bases: 6. Germline V lookup: CDR1 SGHTA, CDR2 FQGNSA. This CDR3 contains 15 residues. CDR3 amino acids: CASSSRLAPTDTQYF. The CDR3 coding sequence is TGTGCCAGCAGCTCCCGACTAGCGCCTACAGATACGCAGTATTTT. The whole variable domain, filled in from reference TRBV7-2 and TRBJ2-3, reads GAGVSQSPSNKVTEKGKDVELRCDPISGHTALYWYRQSLGQGLEFLIYFQGNSAPDKSGLPSDRFSAERTGGSVSTLTIQRTQQEDSAVYLCASSSRLAPTDTQYFGPGTRLTVL.

As for this clonotype: At one end, the junction sequence differs from germline, possibly due to a read error. The V and J genes are TRBV20-1 and TRBJ2-1, with TRBD2 identical over 8 bases. The CDR3 consists of 14 residues. Germline values: CDR1 DFQATT, CDR2 SNEGSKA (reference sequence). The CDR3 nucleotides read TGCAGTGCCTCATCGGGAGGGTCCTACAATAAGCAGTTCTTC. It yields the protein CSASSGGSYNKQFF.